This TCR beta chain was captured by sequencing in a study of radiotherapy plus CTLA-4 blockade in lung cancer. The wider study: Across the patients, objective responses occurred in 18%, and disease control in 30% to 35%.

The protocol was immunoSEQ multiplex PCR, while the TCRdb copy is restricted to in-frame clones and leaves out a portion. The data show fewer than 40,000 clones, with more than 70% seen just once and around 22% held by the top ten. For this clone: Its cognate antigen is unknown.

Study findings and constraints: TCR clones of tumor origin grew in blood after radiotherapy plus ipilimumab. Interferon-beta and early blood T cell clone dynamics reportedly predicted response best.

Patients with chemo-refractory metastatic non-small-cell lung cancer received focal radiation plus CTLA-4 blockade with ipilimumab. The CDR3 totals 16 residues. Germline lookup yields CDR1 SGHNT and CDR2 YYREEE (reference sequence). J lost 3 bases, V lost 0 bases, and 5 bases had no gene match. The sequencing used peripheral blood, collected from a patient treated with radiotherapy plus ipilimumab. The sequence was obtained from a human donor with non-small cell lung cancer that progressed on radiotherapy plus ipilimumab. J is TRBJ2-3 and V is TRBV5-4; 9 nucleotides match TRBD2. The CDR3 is CASSLDGTSITDTQYF. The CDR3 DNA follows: TGTGCCAGCAGCTTGGATGGGACTAGCATTACAGATACGCAGTATTTT.